The rows below give T cell receptor beta chains drawn from one sample of a study of OX40 agonist ivuxolimab in advanced cancers. Sequencing was performed with immunoSEQ multiplex PCR; in TCRdb, only in-frame clones are kept and a portion is missing. The sample lists about 48,000 clones; roughly 83% were seen once. The sequencing here drew on CD4+ or CD8+ T cells sorted from blood, taken in a trial of the OX40 agonist ivuxolimab. The receptors derive from an adult with an advanced solid tumor such as melanoma, head and neck, liver or kidney cancer. Each CDR3 is given with its conserved first and last residue. Each record gives: CDR3 length, J gene, clone size, D gene, V gene, CDR3 DNA, CDR3 protein. The D gene is left open where the match is weak. Clone size is shown for a subset of rows, as once, few, many or a class of expanded clone.

len: 13; j_gene: TRBJ2-2; abundance: .; d_gene: TRBD1; v_gene: TRBV30; CDR3nt: TGTGCCTGGAGTGTACAGGGGGCCGGGGAGCTGTTTTTT; CDR3aa: CAWSVQGAGELFF
len: 16; j_gene: TRBJ1-2; abundance: .; d_gene: TRBD1; v_gene: TRBV4-3; CDR3nt: TGCGCCAGCAGCCAAGATATGGGACAGGCGCCTTATGGCTACACCTTC; CDR3aa: CASSQDMGQAPYGYTF
len: 15; j_gene: TRBJ2-1; abundance: .; d_gene: .; v_gene: TRBV7-3; CDR3nt: TGTGCCAGCAGCTTAACGGGCGACGGCTACAATGAGCAGTTCTTC; CDR3aa: CASSLTGDGYNEQFF
len: 17; j_gene: TRBJ2-1; abundance: .; d_gene: .; v_gene: TRBV7-9; CDR3nt: TGTGCCAGCCGGCGAGGGCCCCTACAGAGCTCCTACAATGAGCAGTTCTTC; CDR3aa: CASRRGPLQSSYNEQFF
len: 11; j_gene: TRBJ2-1; abundance: .; d_gene: .; v_gene: TRBV20-1; CDR3nt: TGCAGTGCTGCCTATATCGATGAGCAGTTCTTC; CDR3aa: CSAAYIDEQFF
len: 19; j_gene: TRBJ2-6; abundance: .; d_gene: .; v_gene: TRBV5-4; CDR3nt: TGTGCCAGCAGCTTGGATGGGGTGGCGGCTCACGCTGGGGCCAACGTCCTGACTTTC; CDR3aa: CASSLDGVAAHAGANVLTF
len: 12; j_gene: TRBJ2-2; abundance: .; d_gene: .; v_gene: TRBV2; CDR3nt: TGTGCCAGCACCCAGGGTTATGGGGAGCTGTTTTTT; CDR3aa: CASTQGYGELFF
len: 15; j_gene: TRBJ2-1; abundance: once; d_gene: TRBD2; v_gene: TRBV29-1; CDR3nt: TGCAGCGGCCGTACCGGGACTAGCGGGATCAATGAGCAGTTCTTC; CDR3aa: CSGRTGTSGINEQFF
len: 15; j_gene: TRBJ2-1; abundance: .; d_gene: .; v_gene: TRBV18; CDR3nt: TGTGCCAGCGCGAAAGTGGGAATGTCCTACAATGAGCAGTTCTTC; CDR3aa: CASAKVGMSYNEQFF
len: 14; j_gene: TRBJ2-1; abundance: once; d_gene: .; v_gene: TRBV9; CDR3nt: TGTGCCAGCAGCGTGAAATTAGGGGTCGGTGAGCAGTTCTTC; CDR3aa: CASSVKLGVGEQFF
len: 14; j_gene: TRBJ2-7; abundance: once; d_gene: TRBD1; v_gene: TRBV19; CDR3nt: TGTGCCAGTAGTCCTAGGACAGGTACCTACGAGCAGTACTTC; CDR3aa: CASSPRTGTYEQYF
len: 14; j_gene: TRBJ2-1; abundance: .; d_gene: .; v_gene: TRBV7-6; CDR3nt: TGTGCCAGCAGCTCCCTTACGGAATACAATGAGCAGTTCTTC; CDR3aa: CASSSLTEYNEQFF
len: 12; j_gene: TRBJ2-1; abundance: .; d_gene: .; v_gene: TRBV10-1; CDR3nt: TGCGCCAGCAGTGACCCATGGGGTGAGCAGTTCTTC; CDR3aa: CASSDPWGEQFF
len: 15; j_gene: TRBJ2-1; abundance: once; d_gene: TRBD1; v_gene: TRBV18; CDR3nt: TGTGCCAGCTCGCGGGGACAGGGGGTAGCCAATGAGCAGTTCTTC; CDR3aa: CASSRGQGVANEQFF
len: 14; j_gene: TRBJ1-1; abundance: .; d_gene: .; v_gene: TRBV18; CDR3nt: TGTGCCAGCTCACCACCGTCCGGGGGAACTGAAGCTTTCTTT; CDR3aa: CASSPPSGGTEAFF
len: 16; j_gene: TRBJ2-1; abundance: .; d_gene: .; v_gene: TRBV2; CDR3nt: TGTGCCAGCAGTGAAGTCGCACTAGTTGGCGGCAATGAGCAGTTCTTC; CDR3aa: CASSEVALVGGNEQFF
len: 12; j_gene: TRBJ1-1; abundance: .; d_gene: .; v_gene: TRBV7-2; CDR3nt: TGTGCCAGCAGCTTAAATGAGGGCGCGGCTTTCTTT; CDR3aa: CASSLNEGAAFF
len: 13; j_gene: TRBJ1-4; abundance: .; d_gene: .; v_gene: TRBV19; CDR3nt: TGTGCCAGTAGTATATCCTCCTTCCCGGGGCTGTTTTTT; CDR3aa: CASSISSFPGLFF
len: 13; j_gene: TRBJ2-7; abundance: .; d_gene: TRBD2; v_gene: TRBV30; CDR3nt: TGTGCCTCGGGAGGGAAGCGGAACTACGAGCAGTACTTC; CDR3aa: CASGGKRNYEQYF
len: 12; j_gene: TRBJ2-5; abundance: few; d_gene: .; v_gene: TRBV9; CDR3nt: TGTGCCAGCAGCGGAGAGGCAGAGACCCAGTACTTC; CDR3aa: CASSGEAETQYF
len: 13; j_gene: TRBJ2-7; abundance: .; d_gene: .; v_gene: TRBV5-4; CDR3nt: TGTGCCAGCAGCTTGGCCGGCAGCTACGAGCAGTACTTC; CDR3aa: CASSLAGSYEQYF
len: 13; j_gene: TRBJ2-7; abundance: .; d_gene: .; v_gene: TRBV6-5; CDR3nt: TGTGCCAGCAGTCCCAACCCAGGGGGGGAGCAGTACTTC; CDR3aa: CASSPNPGGEQYF
len: 14; j_gene: TRBJ2-7; abundance: .; d_gene: .; v_gene: TRBV30; CDR3nt: TGTGCCTGGAGTGTCCGCCCAACGGGCTACGAGCAGTACTTC; CDR3aa: CAWSVRPTGYEQYF
len: 15; j_gene: TRBJ2-3; abundance: .; d_gene: .; v_gene: TRBV11-3; CDR3nt: TGTGCCAGCAGCTTAGCGGCCACGGGGACAGATACGCAGTATTTT; CDR3aa: CASSLAATGTDTQYF
len: 11; j_gene: TRBJ2-7; abundance: .; d_gene: .; v_gene: TRBV14; CDR3nt: TGTGCCAGCAGCCCCGGGTACGAGCAGTACTTC; CDR3aa: CASSPGYEQYF
len: 13; j_gene: TRBJ2-1; abundance: .; d_gene: .; v_gene: TRBV6-1; CDR3nt: TGTGCCAGCAGACGGGACTCCCTCGGTGAGCAGTTCTTC; CDR3aa: CASRRDSLGEQFF
len: 12; j_gene: TRBJ2-1; abundance: .; d_gene: TRBD2; v_gene: TRBV19; CDR3nt: TGTGCCAGTACGGGGGGAATCAATGAGCAGTTCTTC; CDR3aa: CASTGGINEQFF
len: 14; j_gene: TRBJ1-2; abundance: once; d_gene: .; v_gene: TRBV7-6; CDR3nt: TGTGCCAGCAGCCCGCGGACATATAACTATGGCTACACCTTC; CDR3aa: CASSPRTYNYGYTF
len: 17; j_gene: TRBJ1-5; abundance: .; d_gene: TRBD1; v_gene: TRBV19; CDR3nt: TGTGCCAGTAGGACCGGGACAGGGACCGAGTTTGGTCAGCCCCAGCATTTT; CDR3aa: CASRTGTGTEFGQPQHF
len: 16; j_gene: TRBJ2-6; abundance: .; d_gene: .; v_gene: TRBV14; CDR3nt: TGTGCCAGCAGCCAAGTCGCCCGAACAGGGGCCAACGTCCTGACTTTC; CDR3aa: CASSQVARTGANVLTF
len: 15; j_gene: TRBJ2-7; abundance: .; d_gene: TRBD1; v_gene: TRBV7-2; CDR3nt: TGTGCCAGCAGCTCTCCGGGACAGAGAATCTACGAGCAGTACTTC; CDR3aa: CASSSPGQRIYEQYF
len: 12; j_gene: TRBJ1-3; abundance: .; d_gene: .; v_gene: TRBV7-8; CDR3nt: TGTGCCAGCAGGGCATCCGGTGACACCATATATTTT; CDR3aa: CASRASGDTIYF
len: 13; j_gene: TRBJ1-5; abundance: .; d_gene: .; v_gene: TRBV11-2; CDR3nt: TGTGCCAGCAGCTTTAACAGCAATCAGCCCCAGCATTTT; CDR3aa: CASSFNSNQPQHF
len: 15; j_gene: TRBJ2-3; abundance: .; d_gene: .; v_gene: TRBV11-2; CDR3nt: TGTGCCAGCAGCTTAGAGGAGTCGAGCACAGATACGCAGTATTTT; CDR3aa: CASSLEESSTDTQYF
len: 15; j_gene: TRBJ2-1; abundance: .; d_gene: TRBD2; v_gene: TRBV11-3; CDR3nt: TGTGCCAGCAGCTTGGCTAGCGGGGGGGACAATGAGCAGTTCTTC; CDR3aa: CASSLASGGDNEQFF
len: 14; j_gene: TRBJ2-3; abundance: .; d_gene: .; v_gene: TRBV4-2; CDR3nt: TGTGCCAGCAGCCAAGTAGCCGAACCAGATACGCAGTATTTT; CDR3aa: CASSQVAEPDTQYF
len: 13; j_gene: TRBJ1-2; abundance: few; d_gene: .; v_gene: TRBV6-5; CDR3nt: TGTGCCAGCAGTCGGGACCCCAACTATGGCTACACCTTC; CDR3aa: CASSRDPNYGYTF
len: 16; j_gene: TRBJ2-1; abundance: .; d_gene: .; v_gene: TRBV11-3; CDR3nt: TGTGCCAGCAGCGGGGGTGGAGTGGCTCCCTTCTATGAGCAGTTCTTC; CDR3aa: CASSGGGVAPFYEQFF
len: 13; j_gene: TRBJ1-5; abundance: once; d_gene: TRBD1; v_gene: TRBV11-2; CDR3nt: TGTGCCAGCAGCTCGGACAGGGACCAGCCCCAGCATTTT; CDR3aa: CASSSDRDQPQHF